The rows below give T cell receptor beta chains drawn from one sample of a study of response to subunit inactivated influenza vaccine. TCRdb fed the RT-PCR reads into MiXCR, producing one record per CDR3 protein. The profile covers roughly 790,000 distinct CDR3 sequences, with 21% appearing a single time and about a tenth taken by the ten largest. Source: PBMCs from blood, taken 4 to 6 days after vaccination. These receptors all stem from a man aged 45-65 years who received an inactivated influenza vaccine. The CDR3 runs from the conserved cysteine through the conserved F or W. A D gene is named only where the DNA matches it firmly. Size tells how often a clone was seen (once, few, many) or the class of an expanded clone, and some rows leave it out.

j_gene	abundance	len	v_gene	d_gene	CDR3nt	CDR3aa
TRBJ1-2	few	16	TRBV4-3	.	TGCGCCAGCAGCCACGAGAACACAGTCCAGGGAGGTGGCTACACCTTC	CASSHENTVQGGGYTF
TRBJ2-5	once	14	TRBV5-1	.	TGCGCCAGCAGCCTCAGGGGCGCACAAGAGACCCAGTACTTC	CASSLRGAQETQYF
TRBJ2-5	.	15	TRBV9	TRBD1	TGTGCCAGCAGCGTTAGTAACAGGGGGACAGAGACCCAGTACTTC	CASSVSNRGTETQYF
TRBJ2-3	few	16	TRBV10-2	.	TGCGCCAGCAGGTTATTAAGAGGGCAGCCCACAGATACGCAGTATTTT	CASRLLRGQPTDTQYF
TRBJ1-4	many	13	TRBV29-1	.	TGCAGCGTTTGGACTGCCTCCGAGGAAAAACTGTTTTTT	CSVWTASEEKLFF
TRBJ2-7	many	16	TRBV10-3	.	TGTGCCATCAGTAAGAGGACCCTCGAAGGTGTCAACGAGCAGTACTTC	CAISKRTLEGVNEQYF
TRBJ2-5	few	15	TRBV5-1	.	TGCGCCAGCAGCTTGGCCGTCAGTTCTCAAGAGACCCAGTACTTC	CASSLAVSSQETQYF
TRBJ2-3	few	11	TRBV12-3/TRBV12-4	.	TGTGCCATTATAGTAGTGGATACGCAGTATTTT	CAIIVVDTQYF
TRBJ1-6	.	17	TRBV5-1	.	TGCGCCAGCAGCTTGGACTATTCGGCCGGGCATAGGTCACCCCTCCACTTT	CASSLDYSAGHRSPLHF
TRBJ2-4	.	14	TRBV5-6	.	TGTGCCAGCAGCGCGGACACCGCCAAAAACATTCAGTACTTC	CASSADTAKNIQYF
TRBJ2-1	few	16	TRBV12-3/TRBV12-4	TRBD1	TGTGCCAGCACTCTTACAGGGGGGCTGCCGTACAATGAGCAGTTCTTC	CASTLTGGLPYNEQFF
TRBJ2-5	few	16	TRBV20-1	.	TGCAGTGCTAGAGATTATCGAGAAGGGGTGGGGGAGACCCAGTACTTC	CSARDYREGVGETQYF
TRBJ2-1	.	16	TRBV10-1	.	TGCGCCAGCAGTGAGTCTCTAATCGTGGGGGCAAATGAGCAGTTCTTC	CASSESLIVGANEQFF
TRBJ2-3	once	14	TRBV6-2/TRBV6-3	.	TGTGCCAGCAGCCCGCTCATCCTGAGGGATACGCAGTATTTT	CASSPLILRDTQYF
TRBJ2-1	few	16	TRBV25-1	TRBD2	TGTGCCAGCAGTGAGAGGACTAGCGGGAGTTTGGATGAGCAGTTCTTC	CASSERTSGSLDEQFF
TRBJ2-5	.	17	TRBV4-3	TRBD2	TGCCCCAGCAGCCAAGATCCCCGGACTAGCGGCTTGGGGACCCAGTACTTC	CPSSQDPRTSGLGTQYF
TRBJ2-1	once	15	TRBV4-2	TRBD2	TGTGCCAGCAGCCAGGGACTAGTGGAATCCAATGTGCAGTTCTTC	CASSQGLVESNVQFF
TRBJ1-1	few	15	TRBV7-2	.	TGTGCCAGCAGCCCCGGTCGGGGGCGGAGCACTGAAGCTTTCTTT	CASSPGRGRSTEAFF
TRBJ2-1	few	16	TRBV4-1	.	TGCGCCAGCAGCCAAGAATGGGACGGAGTATACAATGAGCAGTTCTTC	CASSQEWDGVYNEQFF
TRBJ2-2	many	15	TRBV9	TRBD1	TGTGCCAGCAGCGCACGGACAGGGGGCACCGGGGAGCTGTTTTTT	CASSARTGGTGELFF
TRBJ2-1	.	14	TRBV12-3/TRBV12-4	.	TGTGCCAGCAGTTTGAGACTAGTGGGCAATGAGCAGTTCTTC	CASSLRLVGNEQFF
TRBJ1-6	.	14	TRBV20-1	.	TGCAGTGCTAGGGCAGGAGCCACTGATTCACCCCTCCACTTT	CSARAGATDSPLHF
TRBJ1-1	.	16	TRBV7-2	.	TGTGCCAGCAGCTTAGCAGGACGACTTTCGAACACTGAAGCTTTCTTT	CASSLAGRLSNTEAFF
TRBJ2-7	.	14	TRBV12-3/TRBV12-4	.	TGTGCCAGCAGTTTGGCCGGGCTCTCCTACGAGCAGCACTTC	CASSLAGLSYEQHF
TRBJ2-7	many	11	TRBV10-3	.	TGTGCCATCAGTGAGGCCTACGAGCAGTACTTC	CAISEAYEQYF
TRBJ2-5	.	18	TRBV6-5	.	TGTGCCAGCAGTTACTCGACTCCTTACCGGCCTACAGGGGAGACCCAGTACTTC	CASSYSTPYRPTGETQYF
TRBJ1-2	few	13	TRBV7-6	TRBD1	TGTGCCAGCAGCGCGGACAGGGGCATAGGCTACACCTTC	CASSADRGIGYTF
TRBJ2-1	.	16	TRBV4-2	.	TGTGCCAGCAGCCAGGTGGGGGGGCCGACCTACAATGAGCAGTTCTTC	CASSQVGGPTYNEQFF
TRBJ2-2	.	17	TRBV7-2	TRBD2	TGTGCCAGCAGCTCGGGACTAGCGGGAGGGCCAACCGGGGAGCTGTTTTTT	CASSSGLAGGPTGELFF
TRBJ2-7	few	12	TRBV25-1	.	TGTGCCAGTGGGTTGACTCACTACGAGCAGTACTTC	CASGLTHYEQYF
TRBJ2-3	few	17	TRBV7-9	.	TGTGCCAGCAGCCCCCGTTTCAGGGGAATTGGGGCAGATACGCAGTATTTT	CASSPRFRGIGADTQYF
TRBJ2-7	.	16	TRBV28	.	TGTGCCAGCAGTAAAGATGTTTCAGGTGGCTCCTACGAGCAGTACTTC	CASSKDVSGGSYEQYF
TRBJ2-5	.	16	TRBV18	TRBD1	TGTGCCAGCTCACCCGTCTCCGGGACAGGGCAAGAGACCCAGTACTTC	CASSPVSGTGQETQYF
TRBJ2-7	few	13	TRBV7-2	.	TGTGCCAGCAGCTTTCACATCCTCTACGAGCAGTACTTC	CASSFHILYEQYF
TRBJ2-3	few	16	TRBV10-3	TRBD2	TGTGCCATCAGTGAAACCGGGACTAGCGGATCAGATACGCAGTATTTT	CAISETGTSGSDTQYF
TRBJ1-6	.	16	TRBV6-2/TRBV6-3	.	TGTGCCAGCAGTTCGCCCCGACAGGAATATAATTCACCCCTCCACTTT	CASSSPRQEYNSPLHF
TRBJ2-5	.	16	TRBV6-1	TRBD2	TGTGCCAGCAAACCCTTGGGGACTAGCGGGATGGAGACCCAGTACTTC	CASKPLGTSGMETQYF
TRBJ2-1	few	13	TRBV4-3	.	TGCGCCAGCAGCCAGACTCGGGCGGATGAGCAGTTCTTC	CASSQTRADEQFF
TRBJ2-1	many	16	TRBV7-9	TRBD2	TGTGCCAGCAGCTTTGATGTTCGTCCTAGCGGGGGGGTACAGTTCTTC	CASSFDVRPSGGVQFF
TRBJ2-1	.	18	TRBV20-1	TRBD2	TGCAGTGCTAGAGATGGCCTAGCGGGCCATAGCTCCTACAATGAGCAGTTCTTC	CSARDGLAGHSSYNEQFF
TRBJ2-7	few	15	TRBV12-3/TRBV12-4	TRBD2	TGTGCCAGCAGTCCACGGACTAGCGGGAGTAGGGAGCAGTACTTC	CASSPRTSGSREQYF
TRBJ2-7	few	15	TRBV5-1	.	TGCGCCAGCCGTGAAGAGTTGAATACCCTACGCGAGCAGTACTTC	CASREELNTLREQYF
TRBJ2-2	many	16	TRBV5-5	TRBD2	TGTGCCAGCAGCGTGGGACTAGCGGGAGTCACCGGGGAGCTGTTTTTT	CASSVGLAGVTGELFF
TRBJ2-5	few	12	TRBV24-1	.	TGTGCCACCGCGCGAGGCCCGGAGACCCAGTACTTC	CATARGPETQYF
TRBJ2-1	.	15	TRBV20-1	TRBD2	TGCAGTGCTAGAGATTACCAGCGGGGGTACAATGAGCAGTTCTTC	CSARDYQRGYNEQFF
TRBJ2-5	.	14	TRBV28	.	TGTGCCAGCAGTCCTTATCGGGGGCAAGAGACCCAGTACTTC	CASSPYRGQETQYF
TRBJ2-3	.	17	TRBV7-3	.	TGTGCCAGCAGCTTAAAGGGCAGTCTAAGGGGCACAGATACGCAGTATTTT	CASSLKGSLRGTDTQYF
TRBJ2-5	few	14	TRBV5-1	.	TGCGCCAGCAGCTCCCGTGGGGATCGAGAGACCCAGTACTTC	CASSSRGDRETQYF
TRBJ2-7	.	14	TRBV5-5	.	TGTGCCAGCAGCCCGCGGTGGCGGGACTACGAGCAGTACTTC	CASSPRWRDYEQYF
TRBJ1-4	.	11	TRBV6-1	.	TGTGCCAGCAGTGACAGGGGTACACTGTTTTTT	CASSDRGTLFF
TRBJ2-1	few	16	TRBV24-1	TRBD2	TGTGCCACCAGTGACCGCCGAGCGGGGGACTACAATGAGCAGTTCTTC	CATSDRRAGDYNEQFF
TRBJ2-1	.	15	TRBV3-1	TRBD1	TGTGCCAGCAGCCAGGGACAGGGGGCGGCCAATGAGCAGTTCTTC	CASSQGQGAANEQFF